This T cell receptor (beta chain) comes out of a study of blood T cell repertoires in COVID-19. The wider study: COVID-19 samples from acute and convalescent phases originated in the United States, Italy and Spain. From T cells, B-cell-depleted T cells, or PBMCs came the material, which was cDNA or gDNA.

Seattle-derived patients entered the study during active infection and were followed longitudinally. The CDR3 is 15 amino acids. The V segment lost 0 bases and the J segment 4 bases; nucleotides outside the gene matches: 6. Germline assignment: CDR1 SGDLS and CDR2 YYNGEE. In the source study's methods: For nucleated cells, counts were estimated from reference gene primer amplification. The assay was immunoSEQ multiplex PCR, and TCRdb's table has in-frame clones only and misses some. Clonal size and the V and J genes are those of that table, whereas D and trimming came from the DNA. Of 200,000 to 250,000 clones listed, about nine tenths are singletons.

What was sequenced was peripheral blood. The rearrangement links TRBV9 to TRBJ1-2, with TRBD1 identical over 7 bases. The clonotype comes from a man younger than 40 with COVID-19, enrolled during active disease. In DNA, the CDR3 is TGTGCCAGCAGCGTAGCTGACAGGGAGGTCTATGGCTACACCTTC. Its translation: CASSVADREVYGYTF. Full variable domain (outside the CDR3, taken from reference TRBV9 and TRBJ1-2): DSGVTQTPKHLITATGQRVTLRCSPRSGDLSVYWYQQSLDQGLQFLIQYYNGEERAKGNILERFSAQQFPDLHSELNLSSLELGDSALYFCASSVADREVYGYTFGSGTRLTVV.